The present T cell receptor beta chain was sequenced within a study of blood T cells in healthy people across ages. Study-wide results and caveats: The recorded TCR beta diversity per million T cells decreased in a roughly linear manner with age.

A sample-barcoded 5' primer and a J-beta primer mix were used in a second PCR of about 7 to 12 cycles. In TCRdb, the 5' RACE reads were re-called with MiXCR into one record per CDR3 protein. Of 2 million or so distinct CDR3 sequences listed, 49% are singletons. This clonotype showed up just a few times. Antigen: not known. V lost 7 bases, J lost 2 bases, and 8 bases stayed unmatched. The germline gives CDR1 MNHEY, CDR2 SVGAGI. The CDR3 has 14 residues. The V and J genes are TRBV6-5 and TRBJ2-7; TRBD1 aligns across 7 bases. The specimen sequenced was blood. This sequence was found in a woman between 35 and 50 years old in good health. The CDR3: CASIIQGPPYEQYF. In DNA form, the CDR3 reads TGTGCCAGCATTATACAGGGGCCCCCCTACGAGCAGTACTTC.